This TCR beta chain was found in a study of blood T cell repertoires in COVID-19. At the level of the study: Sites in the United States, Italy and Spain provided acute and convalescent COVID-19 samples. T cells, B-cell-depleted T cells, or PBMCs provided the cDNA or gDNA that served as material.

Study processing details: Reference gene primer amplification yielded estimated nucleated cell counts. The assay was immunoSEQ multiplex PCR, and TCRdb's table has in-frame clones only and misses some. The DNA was the basis for D and trimming; V, J and clone size are from that table. The repertoire includes 45,000 to 70,000 clones, about four fifths of them detected once, and over 7.5% sits in the top ten. Sequenced: peripheral blood. The TCR sequence derives from an elderly woman with acute or convalescent COVID-19.

The CDR3 DNA reads as TGTGCCAGCAGTTTCGGACAGGGAGACTATGGCTACACCTTC. It specifies CASSFGQGDYGYTF. The chain recombines TRBV6-5 with TRBJ1-2; 8 nucleotides match TRBD1. J lost 3 bases, V lost 4 bases, and 4 bases had no gene match. Germline V CDR1 and CDR2: MNHEY, SVGAGI. The CDR3 totals 14 residues.